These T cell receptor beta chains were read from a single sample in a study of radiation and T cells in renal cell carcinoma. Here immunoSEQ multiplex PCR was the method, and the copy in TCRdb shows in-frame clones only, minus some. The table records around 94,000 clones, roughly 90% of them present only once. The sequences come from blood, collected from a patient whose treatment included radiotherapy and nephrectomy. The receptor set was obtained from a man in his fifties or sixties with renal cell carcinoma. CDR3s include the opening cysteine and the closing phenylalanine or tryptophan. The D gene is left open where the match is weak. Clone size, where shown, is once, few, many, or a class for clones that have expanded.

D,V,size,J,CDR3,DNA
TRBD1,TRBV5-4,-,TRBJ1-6,CASSLVTGGNNSPLHF,TGTGCCAGCAGCTTGGTAACAGGGGGTAATAATTCACCCCTCCACTTT
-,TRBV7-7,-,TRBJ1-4,CASSPTIGGTNEKLFF,TGTGCTAGCAGTCCTACCATCGGGGGAACTAATGAAAAACTGTTTTTT
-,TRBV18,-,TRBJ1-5,CASSPRHNSNQPQHF,TGTGCCAGCTCACCACGGCATAATAGCAATCAGCCCCAGCATTTT
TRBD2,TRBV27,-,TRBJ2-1,CASHWASGGYNEQFF,TGTGCCAGCCACTGGGCTAGCGGGGGCTACAATGAGCAGTTCTTC
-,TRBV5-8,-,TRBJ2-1,CASSLFGLANGISNEQFF,TGTGCCAGCAGCTTGTTTGGTCTCGCGAACGGGATAAGCAATGAGCAGTTCTTC
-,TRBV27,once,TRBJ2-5,CASSYLFAGRKETQYF,TGTGCCAGCTCCTACCTTTTCGCGGGGCGTAAAGAGACCCAGTACTTC
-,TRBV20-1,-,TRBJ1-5,CSAMGQPQHF,TGCAGTGCTATGGGCCAGCCCCAGCATTTT
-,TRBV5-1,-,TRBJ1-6,CASSPERGSDNSPLHF,TGCGCCAGCAGCCCCGAAAGGGGATCGGATAATTCACCCCTCCACTTT
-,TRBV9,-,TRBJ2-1,CASSVGSRNNEQFF,TGTGCCAGCAGCGTAGGGTCCAGGAACAATGAGCAGTTCTTC
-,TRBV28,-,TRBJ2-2,CASSFDRRAGELFF,TGTGCCAGCAGTTTCGACAGGCGAGCCGGGGAGCTGTTTTTT
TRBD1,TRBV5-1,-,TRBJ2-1,CASSLGQGRYNEQFF,TGCGCCAGCAGCCTCGGACAGGGGAGGTACAATGAGCAGTTCTTC
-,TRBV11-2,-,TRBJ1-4,CASSQPRGGTNEKLFF,TGTGCCAGCAGCCAACCAAGGGGTGGGACTAATGAAAAACTGTTTTTT
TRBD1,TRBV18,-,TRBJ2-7,CASSPQGAGYEQYF,TGTGCCAGCTCACCACAGGGGGCGGGTTACGAGCAGTACTTC
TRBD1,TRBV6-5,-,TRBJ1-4,CASSYWTGGKEKLFF,TGTGCCAGCAGTTACTGGACAGGCGGGAAGGAAAAACTGTTTTTT
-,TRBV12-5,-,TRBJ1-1,CASGFTGCTEAFF,TGTGCTAGTGGTTTCACAGGGTGCACTGAAGCTTTCTTT
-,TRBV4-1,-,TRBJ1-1,CASSQGYRGTEAFF,TGCGCCAGCAGCCAAGGGTACCGGGGCACTGAAGCTTTCTTT
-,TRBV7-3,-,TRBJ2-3,CASSPRPSDTQYF,TGTGCCAGCAGCCCCCGGCCGAGCGATACGCAGTATTTT
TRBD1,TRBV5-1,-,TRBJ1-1,CASSPRGMNTEAFF,TGCGCCAGCAGCCCCAGGGGGATGAACACTGAAGCTTTCTTT